This TCR beta chain was captured by sequencing in a study of a mutant IDH1 vaccine in newly diagnosed glioma. Study information: The sex distribution of treated patients was approximately 62% male and 37.5% female, with a mean age of 40.4 years. The earlier regimen, radiotherapy, temozolomide, or both, was most often both. The study, taken as a whole, reports: It seemed that pseudoprogression was not linked to changes in the top peripheral T cell clonotypes. Across multiple MHC alleles, 80% to 95% of patients had vaccine-induced responses.

Time point described: baseline, week 1 (first vaccination visit). The sample's treatment: pre-vaccination baseline after standard-of-care therapy. The V end was cut by 7 bases, the J end by 0 bases, with 12 bases between. This CDR3 comprises 15 residues. Germline V gene data show CDR1 as MNHEY and CDR2 as SVGAGI. Produced via immunoSEQ multiplex PCR; TCRdb's table is partial and in-frame only. The sample shows 75,000 to 100,000 clones, 85% to 90% of them seen only once. On this clone: Its antigen is undetermined.

This sequence originates from a woman in her 50s with glioma. The specimen comprised PBMCs, sampled from a glioma patient treated with radiotherapy, temozolomide or both. V gene TRBV6-5 combines with J gene TRBJ2-2, with D possibly matching TRBD2 (6 bases). The CDR3 region is CASNIAVTNTGELFF. As DNA, the CDR3 is TGTGCCAGCAATATAGCGGTAACGAACACCGGGGAGCTGTTTTTT.